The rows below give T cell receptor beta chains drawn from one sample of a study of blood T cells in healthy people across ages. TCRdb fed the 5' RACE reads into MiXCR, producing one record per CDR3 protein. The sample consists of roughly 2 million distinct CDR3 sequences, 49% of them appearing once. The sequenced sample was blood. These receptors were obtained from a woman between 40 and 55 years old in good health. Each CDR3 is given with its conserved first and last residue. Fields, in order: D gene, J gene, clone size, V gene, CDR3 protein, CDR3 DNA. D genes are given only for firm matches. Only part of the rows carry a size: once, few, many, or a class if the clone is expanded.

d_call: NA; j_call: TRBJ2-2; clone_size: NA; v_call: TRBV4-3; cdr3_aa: CASSQDMAPTGELFF; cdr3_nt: TGCGCCAGCAGCCAAGATATGGCTCCCACCGGGGAGCTGTTTTTT
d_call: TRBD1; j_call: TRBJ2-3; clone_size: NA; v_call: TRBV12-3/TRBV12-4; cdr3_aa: CASSPGTGVFTDTQYF; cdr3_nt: TGTGCCAGCAGCCCCGGGACAGGGGTTTTCACAGATACGCAGTATTTT
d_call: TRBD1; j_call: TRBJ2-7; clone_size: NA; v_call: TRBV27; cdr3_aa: CASKAERRDRGKYEQYF; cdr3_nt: TGTGCCAGCAAAGCGGAGAGGCGGGACAGGGGAAAATACGAGCAGTACTTC
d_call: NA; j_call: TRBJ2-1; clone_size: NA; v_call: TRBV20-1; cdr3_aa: CSARDPRRVNEQFF; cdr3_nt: TGCAGTGCCAGGGACCCCCGACGGGTCAATGAGCAGTTCTTC
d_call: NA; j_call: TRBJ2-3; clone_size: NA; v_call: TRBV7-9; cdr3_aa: CASSGRTGGVADTQYF; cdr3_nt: TGTGCCAGCAGCGGGAGGACAGGCGGGGTGGCGGATACGCAGTATTTT
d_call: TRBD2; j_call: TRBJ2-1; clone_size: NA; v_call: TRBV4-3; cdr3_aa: CASSHRTSGDNEQFF; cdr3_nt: TGCGCCAGCAGCCACCGGACTAGCGGTGACAATGAGCAGTTCTTC
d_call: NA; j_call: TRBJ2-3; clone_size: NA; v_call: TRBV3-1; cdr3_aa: CASSQRGAATDTQYF; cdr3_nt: TGTGCCAGCAGCCAACGGGGGGCAGCGACAGATACGCAGTATTTT
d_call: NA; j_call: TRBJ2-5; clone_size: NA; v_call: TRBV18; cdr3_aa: CASSPYVAEETQYF; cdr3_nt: TGTGCCAGCTCACCATATGTGGCAGAAGAGACCCAGTACTTC
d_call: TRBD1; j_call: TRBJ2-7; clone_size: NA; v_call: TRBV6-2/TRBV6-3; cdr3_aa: CASSGQDFPRVYEQYF; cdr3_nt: TGTGCCAGCAGCGGACAGGATTTTCCACGGGTTTACGAGCAGTACTTC
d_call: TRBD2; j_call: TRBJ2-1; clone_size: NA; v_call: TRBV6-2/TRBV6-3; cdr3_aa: CASSLGTSGATYNEQFF; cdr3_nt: TGTGCCAGCAGTCTCGGGACTAGCGGGGCCACCTACAATGAGCAGTTCTTC
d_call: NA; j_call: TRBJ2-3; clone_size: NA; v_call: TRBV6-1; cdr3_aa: CASSELSPGAPGTDTQYF; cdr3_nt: TGTGCCAGCAGTGAATTGTCCCCTGGGGCCCCTGGCACAGATACGCAGTATTTT
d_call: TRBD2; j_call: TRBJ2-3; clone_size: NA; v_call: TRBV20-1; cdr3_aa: CSAQGAAGTPDTQYF; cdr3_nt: TGCAGTGCCCAGGGCGCAGCGGGGACCCCAGATACGCAGTATTTT
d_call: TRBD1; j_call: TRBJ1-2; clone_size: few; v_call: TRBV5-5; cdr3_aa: CASSTISGTGVSYTF; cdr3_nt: TGTGCCAGCAGCACGATATCCGGGACAGGGGTTAGCTACACCTTC
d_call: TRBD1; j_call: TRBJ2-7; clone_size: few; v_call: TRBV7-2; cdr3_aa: CASSFIQGQFSYEQYF; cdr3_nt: TGTGCCAGCAGCTTTATCCAGGGACAGTTCTCCTACGAGCAGTACTTC
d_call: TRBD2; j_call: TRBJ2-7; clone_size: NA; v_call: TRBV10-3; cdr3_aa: CAIMGPEGLGNEQYF; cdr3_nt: TGTGCCATCATGGGGCCAGAAGGACTAGGGAACGAGCAGTACTTC
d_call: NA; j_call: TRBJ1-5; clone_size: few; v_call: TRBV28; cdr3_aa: CASSHSNSNQPQHF; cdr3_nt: TGTGCCAGCAGCCACAGCAATAGCAATCAGCCCCAGCATTTT
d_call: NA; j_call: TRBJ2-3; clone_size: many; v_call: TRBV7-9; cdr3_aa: CASSTGTDTQYF; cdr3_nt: TGTGCCAGCAGCACCGGCACAGATACGCAGTATTTT
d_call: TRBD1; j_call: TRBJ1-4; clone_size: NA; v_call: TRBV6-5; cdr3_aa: CASSYWDRGGKLFF; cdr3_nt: TGTGCCAGCAGTTATTGGGACAGGGGGGGAAAACTGTTTTTT
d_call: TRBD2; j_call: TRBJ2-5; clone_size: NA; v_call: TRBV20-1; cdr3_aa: CSTVYSGSGTQYF; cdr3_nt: TGCAGTACGGTATATAGCGGGAGCGGGACCCAGTACTTC
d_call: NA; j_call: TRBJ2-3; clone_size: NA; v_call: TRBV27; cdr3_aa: CASGWADTQYF; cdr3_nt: TGTGCCAGCGGGTGGGCCGATACGCAGTATTTT
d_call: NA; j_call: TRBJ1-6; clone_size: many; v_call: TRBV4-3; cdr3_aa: CASSQANSPLHF; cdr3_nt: TGCGCCAGCAGCCAAGCCAATTCACCCCTCCACTTT
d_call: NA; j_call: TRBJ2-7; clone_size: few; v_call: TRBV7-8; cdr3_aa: CASSVGPTAYEQYF; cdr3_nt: TGTGCCAGCAGCGTGGGCCCCACGGCTTACGAGCAGTACTTC
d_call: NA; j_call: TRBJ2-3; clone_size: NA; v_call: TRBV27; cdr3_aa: CASSALGGSDTQYF; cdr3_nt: TGTGCCAGCAGCGCCTTGGGGGGCTCAGATACGCAGTATTTT
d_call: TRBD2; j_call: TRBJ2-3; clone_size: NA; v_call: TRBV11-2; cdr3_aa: CASSSRAGGQDTQYF; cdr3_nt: TGTGCCAGCAGCTCCAGAGCGGGGGGGCAGGATACGCAGTATTTT
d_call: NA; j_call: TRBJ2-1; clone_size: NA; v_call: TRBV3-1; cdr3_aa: CASSHPRGTRYEQFF; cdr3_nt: TGTGCCAGCAGCCACCCACGGGGAACAAGGTATGAGCAGTTCTTC
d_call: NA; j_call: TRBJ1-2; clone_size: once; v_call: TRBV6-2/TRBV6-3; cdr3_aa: CASRDLPGTRRNYGYTF; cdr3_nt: TGTGCCAGCAGGGACCTACCCGGGACACGAAGAAACTATGGCTACACCTTC
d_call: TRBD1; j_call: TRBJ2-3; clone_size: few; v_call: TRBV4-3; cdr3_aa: CASSQEDRGADTQYF; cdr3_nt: TGCGCCAGCAGCCAAGAAGACAGGGGAGCAGATACGCAGTATTTT
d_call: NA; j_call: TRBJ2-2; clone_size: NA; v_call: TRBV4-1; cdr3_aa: CASSHPPGTGELFF; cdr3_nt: TGCGCCAGCAGCCATCCCCCGGGCACCGGGGAGCTGTTTTTT
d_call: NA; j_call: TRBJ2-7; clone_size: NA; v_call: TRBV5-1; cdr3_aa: CASSARRGASEQYF; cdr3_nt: TGCGCCAGCAGCGCCCGGCGCGGGGCCTCCGAGCAGTACTTC
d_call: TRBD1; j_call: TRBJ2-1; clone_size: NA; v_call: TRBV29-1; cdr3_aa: CSVEVLGQGAYNEQFF; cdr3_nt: TGCAGCGTTGAAGTTTTAGGGCAGGGGGCATACAATGAGCAGTTCTTC
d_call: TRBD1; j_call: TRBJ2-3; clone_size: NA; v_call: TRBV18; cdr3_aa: CASSGRQGVTDTQYF; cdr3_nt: TGTGCCAGCTCAGGCCGACAGGGAGTAACAGATACGCAGTATTTT
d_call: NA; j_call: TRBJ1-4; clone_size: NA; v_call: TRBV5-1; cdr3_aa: CASSISGDTNEKLFF; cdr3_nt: TGCGCCAGCAGCATCTCCGGGGACACTAATGAAAAACTGTTTTTT
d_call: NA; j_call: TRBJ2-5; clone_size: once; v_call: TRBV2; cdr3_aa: CASRATWGDGAETQYF; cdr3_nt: TGTGCCAGCAGGGCGACTTGGGGGGATGGAGCAGAGACCCAGTACTTC
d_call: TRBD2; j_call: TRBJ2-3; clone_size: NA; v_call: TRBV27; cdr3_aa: CASSRPGLARLSTDTQYF; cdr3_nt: TGTGCCAGCAGCCGGCCGGGACTAGCGAGACTAAGCACAGATACGCAGTATTTT
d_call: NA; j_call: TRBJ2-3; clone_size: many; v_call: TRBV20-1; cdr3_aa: CSARSGTDTQYF; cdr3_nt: TGCAGTGCTAGAAGTGGCACAGATACGCAGTATTTT
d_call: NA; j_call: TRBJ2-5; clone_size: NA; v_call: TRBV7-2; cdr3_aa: CASSLAADNEQYF; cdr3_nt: TGTGCCAGCAGCTTAGCAGCAGACAATGAGCAGTACTTC
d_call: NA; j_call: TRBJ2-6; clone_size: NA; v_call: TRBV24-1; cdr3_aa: CATSDSQTSARRANVLTF; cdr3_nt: TGTGCCACCAGTGATTCACAAACTAGTGCTCGAAGGGCCAACGTCCTGACTTTC
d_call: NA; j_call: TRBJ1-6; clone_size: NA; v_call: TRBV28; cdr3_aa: CASSLRRLNSPLHF; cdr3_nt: TGTGCCAGCAGTTTACGCAGGTTAAATTCACCCCTCCACTTT
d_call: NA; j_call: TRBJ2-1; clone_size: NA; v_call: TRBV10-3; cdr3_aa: CAISEGRAGQQDEQFF; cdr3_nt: TGTGCCATCAGTGAGGGGCGAGCGGGTCAACAGGATGAGCAGTTCTTC